The 14 T cell receptor beta chains below all came from one sample that was sequenced in a study of cytomegalovirus exposure and HLA in healthy donors. Amplification used 60 Vbeta primers and 13 Jbeta primers. The method was immunoSEQ multiplex PCR; TCRdb's version includes in-frame clones alone and lacks a portion of them. The sample lists 140,000 to 150,000 clones; more than 8% were seen once. The source material was PBMCs. Source of these receptors: a man in his fifties or sixties in good health and CMV-seronegative.

CDR3 sequence reads: CASSRDRNQPQHF. The CDR3 coding sequence is TGTGCCAGCAGCCGGGACAGAAATCAGCCCCAGCATTTT. This chain links TRBV5-8 with TRBJ1-5; TRBD1 matches at 7 bases. The CDR3 covers 13 residues. Germline assignment: CDR1 SGHTS and CDR2 YDEGEE. V lost 4 bases to trimming and J lost 4 bases; unmatched junction nucleotides: 2.

The CDR3 nucleotides read TGTGCCAGCAAGGTAGCGGGAGGAGTTGGTGAGCAGTTCTTC. The encoded protein is CASKVAGGVGEQFF. This chain links TRBV2 with TRBJ2-1; TRBD2 matches at 10 bases. This CDR3 spans 14 amino acids. J lost 9 bases, V lost 7 bases, and 9 bases had no gene match. CDR1 and CDR2 from the germline V gene are SNHLY and FYNNEI.

This chain joins TRBV2 and TRBJ1-6; D gene ambiguous. Trimming stripped 3 bases from V and 6 bases from J, with 15 bases between. This CDR3 has 16 residues. The germline gives CDR1 SNHLY, CDR2 FYNNEI. CDR3 DNA sequence: TGTGCCAGCAGTGAGGCAGTCCCGGAGGGTAATTCACCCCTCCACTTT. This sequence encodes CASSEAVPEGNSPLHF.

This clone has a single count. The chain employs TRBV7-3 and TRBJ2-4, with 8 bases matching TRBD2. In germline, CDR1 is SGHTA, CDR2 FQGTGA. With V trimmed by 5 bases and J by 0 bases, 9 bases remained unmatched. The CDR3 has 17 residues. The CDR3 region is CASSPGGAGVAKNIQYF. Here the CDR3 DNA reads TGTGCCAGCAGCCCCGGAGGAGCGGGAGTAGCCAAAAACATTCAGTACTTC.

This clone was counted between two and nine times. V gene TRBV19 combines with J gene TRBJ2-5; D is perhaps TRBD2 (6 bases). Germline V gene lookup returns CDR1 LNHDA and CDR2 SQIVND (reference sequence). Between the trimmed V and J ends, which lost 6 bases and 7 bases, there was a span of 18 bases. The CDR3 loop spans 14 amino acids. Here the CDR3 reads CASSPNGGEGTQYF. Here the CDR3 DNA reads TGTGCCAGTAGCCCAAACGGGGGTGAGGGGACCCAGTACTTC.

Only a few counts were recorded for this clone. The rearrangement links TRBV5-1 to TRBJ2-7, with a possible D match to TRBD1 (5 bases). V lost 4 bases and J lost 2, with 10 bases in between. CDR3 length equals 13 residues. CDR1 is SGHRS and CDR2 is YFSETQ in the germline V gene. CDR3 bases: TGCGCCAGCAGCACAGACAGTACCTACGAGCAGTACTTC. Its protein product is CASSTDSTYEQYF.

The rearrangement links TRBV28 to TRBJ2-7, with TRBD2 identical over 13 bases. The CDR3 has 16 residues. J gave up 3 bases and V 5 bases, and 7 bases lay outside the gene matches. Germline assignment: CDR1 MDHEN and CDR2 SYDVKM. CDR3 sequence: CASSLGTSGTNYEQYF. The CDR3, as DNA: TGTGCCAGCAGTCTAGGGACTAGCGGGACCAACTACGAGCAGTACTTC.

This clone came up a few times. The genes are TRBV19 and TRBJ1-6; no definite D call. V was shortened by 7 bases and J by 7 bases, with 17 bases between the two germline ends. The CDR3 runs 15 residues. Per germline, CDR1 LNHDA and CDR2 SQIVND (reference sequence). Here the CDR3 reads CASTVFTKRNSPLHF. As DNA, the CDR3 is TGTGCCAGTACTGTATTCACCAAGCGGAATTCACCCCTCCACTTT.

This clone was seen only a few times. The J gene is TRBJ2-1, the V gene TRBV9, with no clear D. The germline gives CDR1 SGDLS, CDR2 YYNGEE. The V end lost 4 bases, the J end lost 6 bases, and 8 bases lay between the germline ends. The CDR3 runs 12 residues. The CDR3 DNA is TGTGCCAGCAGCCGCGGCTTCAATGAGCAGTTCTTC. Its protein product is CASSRGFNEQFF.

This sequence joins TRBV7-2 and TRBJ2-7, with TRBD1 matching over 7 bases. J gave up 3 bases and V 5 bases, and 10 bases lay outside the gene matches. This CDR3 comprises 15 residues. The germline V gene encodes CDR1 SGHTA and CDR2 FQGNSA. The CDR3 sequence is CASSTGTDKGYEQYF. Written as DNA, the CDR3 is TGTGCCAGCAGCACAGGGACAGATAAAGGCTACGAGCAGTACTTC.

The rearrangement links TRBV28 to TRBJ1-2, with D possibly matching TRBD1 (5 bases). The CDR3 spans 14 residues. V shed 1 base and J shed 4 bases, with 10 bases lying between them. Per germline, CDR1 MDHEN and CDR2 SYDVKM. CDR3 in amino acids: CASSLSGGTYGYTF. CDR3 nucleotides: TGTGCCAGCAGTTTATCCGGGGGAACCTATGGCTACACCTTC.

This clone came up a few times. The rearrangement links TRBV28 to TRBJ1-2, with D possibly matching TRBD1 (6 bases). Germline V CDR1 and CDR2: MDHEN, SYDVKM. V was shortened by 5 bases and J by 4 bases, with 20 bases between the two germline ends. The CDR3 consists of 16 residues. The CDR3 loop is CASSRPPGQSSYGYTF. CDR3 bases: TGTGCCAGCAGTCGACCCCCCGGACAGAGCTCCTATGGCTACACCTTC.

The chain is built from TRBV6-5 and TRBJ1-4; D remains unclear. This CDR3 comprises 14 residues. Germline loops: CDR1 MNHEY, CDR2 SVGAGI. V was trimmed by 6 bases and J by 3 bases, leaving 11 bases between them. The CDR3 region has the DNA TGTGCCAGCAGGATCGTTTCAGCTAATGAAAAACTGTTTTTT. It translates to CASRIVSANEKLFF.

The V call is TRBV5-1, the J call TRBJ2-1, with TRBD2 as a possible D gene (6 bases). The CDR3 spans 18 residues. V lost 5 bases to trimming and J lost 10 bases, with 31 bases between them. Germline CDR1 is SGHRS and CDR2 is YFSETQ. DNA of the CDR3: TGCGCCAGCAGTCCACTTTGGCCCGGGAGAACGCCCTTAAGGGAGCAGTTCTTC. It encodes CASSPLWPGRTPLREQFF. The complete variable domain, with remaining parts taken from reference TRBV5-1 and TRBJ2-1, reads KAGVTQTPRYLIKTRGQQVTLSCSPISGHRSVSWYQQTPGQGLQFLFEYFSETQRNKGNFPGRFSGRQFSNSRSEMNVSTLELGDSALYLCASSPLWPGRTPLREQFFGPGTRLTVL.